A selection of T cell receptor beta chains follows, all from one sample in a study of cytomegalovirus exposure and HLA in healthy donors. Generated by immunoSEQ multiplex PCR, the TCRdb table keeps only in-frame clones and is missing some. This sample carries some 150,000 clones, about 75% of them seen once, and the ten largest clones take about 1.4%. The sample taken for sequencing was PBMCs. The receptors stem from a woman between 40 and 50 years old in good health and CMV-seronegative. Each CDR3 is given with its conserved first and last residue. Fields, in order: D gene, CDR3 length, V gene, J gene, clone size, CDR3 DNA, CDR3 protein. A D gene is named only where the DNA matches it firmly. Rows may omit the clone size; those that give it use once, few, many or a size class.

TRBD1,11,TRBV2,TRBJ1-2,.,TGTGCCAGCCAGGGGGCTAATGGCTACACCTTC,CASQGANGYTF
TRBD1,16,TRBV27,TRBJ2-7,.,TGTGCCAGCAGACCCGCCGGGACAGGAGCCCCATACGAGCAGTACTTC,CASRPAGTGAPYEQYF
TRBD1,15,TRBV5-4,TRBJ2-5,.,TGTGCCAGCAGATGGATGACAGGGGGGCAAGAGACCCAGTACTTC,CASRWMTGGQETQYF
.,14,TRBV11-2,TRBJ1-1,.,TGTGCCAGCAGCTACCGGGACATCAACACTGAAGCTTTCTTT,CASSYRDINTEAFF
.,14,TRBV30,TRBJ2-1,.,TGTGCCTGGAACGGACAGAGGATCTACAATGAGCAGTTCTTC,CAWNGQRIYNEQFF
TRBD1,14,TRBV28,TRBJ2-1,once,TGTGCCAGCAGTTTAGGGCAGGGGGCAGGTGAGCAGTTCTTC,CASSLGQGAGEQFF
TRBD2,15,TRBV28,TRBJ2-5,.,TGTGCCACCCTTGGGACTAGCGGGCGCACAGAGACCCAGTACTTC,CATLGTSGRTETQYF
TRBD2,16,TRBV9,TRBJ2-1,.,TGTGCCAGCAGCGGCGGACTAGCGGGGGTATACAATGAGCAGTTCTTC,CASSGGLAGVYNEQFF
.,12,TRBV7-8,TRBJ1-5,.,TGTGCCAGCAGCACCCGAGCTCAGCCCCAGCATTTT,CASSTRAQPQHF
TRBD1,17,TRBV7-9,TRBJ2-4,.,TGTGCCAGCAGCTTAGGACAGGGGGCAGTAACCAAAAACATTCAGTACTTC,CASSLGQGAVTKNIQYF
TRBD1,16,TRBV7-9,TRBJ1-2,.,TGTGCCAGCAGCTTCTTATCCGGGACAGGGGGCCATGGCTACACCTTC,CASSFLSGTGGHGYTF